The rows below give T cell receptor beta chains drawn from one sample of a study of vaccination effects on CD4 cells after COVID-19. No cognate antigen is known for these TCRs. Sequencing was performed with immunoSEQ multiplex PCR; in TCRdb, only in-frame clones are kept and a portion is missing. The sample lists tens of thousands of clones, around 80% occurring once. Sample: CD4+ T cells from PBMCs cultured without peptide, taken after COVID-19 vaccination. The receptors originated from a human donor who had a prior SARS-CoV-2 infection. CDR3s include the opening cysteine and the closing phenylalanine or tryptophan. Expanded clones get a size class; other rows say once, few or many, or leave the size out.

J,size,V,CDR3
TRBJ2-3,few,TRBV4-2,CASSQEMVGESDTQYF
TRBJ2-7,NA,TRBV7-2,CASSGRSFGEQYF
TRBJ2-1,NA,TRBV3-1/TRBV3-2,CASTSSGSGGPDEQFF
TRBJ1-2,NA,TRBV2,CASSEGRGNYGYTF
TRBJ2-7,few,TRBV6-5,CASSYSGTSGDYEQYF
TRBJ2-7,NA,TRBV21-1,CASSKTERLCSYEQYF
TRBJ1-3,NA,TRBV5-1,CASSSGQPDGNTIYF
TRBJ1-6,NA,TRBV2,CASSGIVAPLHF
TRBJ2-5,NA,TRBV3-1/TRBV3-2,CASRQAGAQETQYF
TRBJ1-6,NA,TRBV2,CASSAQADSPLHF
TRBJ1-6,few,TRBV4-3,CASSQVLKDSPLHF
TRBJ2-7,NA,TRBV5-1,CASSPGTVLSYEQYF
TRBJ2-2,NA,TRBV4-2,CASSQGGGSNTGELFF
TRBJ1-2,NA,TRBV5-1,CASSLDASGYTF
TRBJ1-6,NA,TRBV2,CASRGDNSPLHF
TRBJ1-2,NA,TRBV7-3,CASSPDRGQRYTF
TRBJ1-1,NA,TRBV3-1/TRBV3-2,CASSEAGMNTEAFF
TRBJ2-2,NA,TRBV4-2,CASSQVGITTGELFF
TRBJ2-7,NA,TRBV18,CASSGDLSSYEQYF
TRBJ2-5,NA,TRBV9,CASSPRGDPRPQETQYF
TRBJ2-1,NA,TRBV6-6,CASSRTSGSWDEQFF
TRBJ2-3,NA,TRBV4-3,CASSQDPQGLAGRDTQYF
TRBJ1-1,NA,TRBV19,CASSPPRWLNTEAFF
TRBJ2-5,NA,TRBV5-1,CASSQGLAGGSYQETQYF
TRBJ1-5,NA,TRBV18,CASSPPGGATQPQHF
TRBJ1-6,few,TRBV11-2,CASSYLAGYSPLHF
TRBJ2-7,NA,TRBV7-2,CASSKGPGTAYEQYF
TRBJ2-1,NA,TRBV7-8,CASSSEWAATNNEQFF
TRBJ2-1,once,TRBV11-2,CASSLVLAGEQFF
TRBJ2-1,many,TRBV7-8,CASSLDGGRALRQFF
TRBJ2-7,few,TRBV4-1,CASSQFYRVSEQYF
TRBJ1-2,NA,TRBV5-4,CASSPGGADNYGYTF
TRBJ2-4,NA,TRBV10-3,CAISESWGGAGLSAKNIQYF
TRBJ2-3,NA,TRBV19,CASSISSSVDTQYF
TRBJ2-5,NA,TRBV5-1,CASSLWGGETQYF
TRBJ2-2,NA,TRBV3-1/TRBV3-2,CASSLQGVGELFF
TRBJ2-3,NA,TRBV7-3,CASSLNRATDTQYF